A selection of T cell receptor beta chains follows, all from one sample in a study of STAT3 mutations in large granular lymphocyte leukemia. Data came from immunoSEQ multiplex PCR; TCRdb stores just in-frame clones and leaves some out. The table has more than 4,000 clones, 66% seen once. Sequencing was done on a sample of peripheral blood mononuclear cells. All receptors come from a man between 60 and 75 years old with T-cell large granular lymphocyte leukemia. Some clones in this sample may be carry-over from other donors' samples. The CDR3 runs from the conserved cysteine through the conserved F or W. D genes are given only for firm matches. The size entry is marked missing in some rows and otherwise reads once, few, many or a size class.

cdr3_aa,cdr3_nt,v_call,d_call,j_call,clone_size
CAWSRVEKLFF,TGTGCCTGGAGTAGGGTTGAAAAACTGTTTTTT,TRBV30,-,TRBJ1-4,-
CASSNTGWIMNTEAFF,TGTGCCAGCAGCAACACAGGGTGGATTATGAACACTGAAGCTTTCTTT,TRBV7-9,-,TRBJ1-1,-
CASSPGPGQPQHF,TGTGCCAGCAGCCCCGGGCCAGGTCAGCCCCAGCATTTT,TRBV7-9,-,TRBJ1-5,-
CASSLDQPQHF,TGTGCCAGCAGTTTAGATCAGCCCCAGCATTTT,TRBV27,-,TRBJ1-5,-
CASSDPPLSYEQYF,TGTGCCAGCAGTGATCCCCCTCTTTCCTACGAGCAGTACTTC,TRBV2,-,TRBJ2-7,-
CASHPGSGPDNEQFF,TGTGCCAGCCACCCAGGCTCCGGACCGGACAATGAGCAGTTCTTC,TRBV5-4,-,TRBJ2-1,-
CASKRAQHF,TGTGCCTCTAAAAGGGCCCAGCATTTT,TRBV30,-,TRBJ1-5,-
CASSLETGVNEQFF,TGCGCCAGCAGCTTGGAGACAGGGGTGAATGAGCAGTTCTTC,TRBV5-1,TRBD1,TRBJ2-1,-
CASSQTTGYEQFF,TGCGCCAGCAGCCAAACCACAGGGTATGAGCAGTTCTTC,TRBV4-1,-,TRBJ2-1,few
CADGAGEGYTF,TGTGCCGACGGTGCGGGGGAAGGCTACACCTTC,TRBV30,-,TRBJ1-2,-
CASSWTGNTGELFF,TGTGCCAGCAGTTGGACAGGGAACACCGGGGAGCTGTTTTTT,TRBV28,TRBD1,TRBJ2-2,-
CASSQVLETQYF,TGTGCCAGCAGCCAAGTTTTGGAGACCCAGTACTTC,TRBV14,-,TRBJ2-5,once
CASSPGQANYGYTF,TGTGCCAGCAGCCCTGGACAGGCCAACTATGGCTACACCTTC,TRBV13,TRBD1,TRBJ1-2,-
CASSQDPGNSNTEAFF,TGCGCCAGCAGCCAAGATCCAGGAAACTCGAACACTGAAGCTTTCTTT,TRBV4-3,-,TRBJ1-1,-
CSVIITSYIQYF,TGCAGCGTCATAATTACTAGCTACATTCAGTACTTC,TRBV29-1,-,TRBJ2-4,-
CASSHRRGTGNEQFF,TGTGCCAGCTCACATCGTCGAGGGACTGGAAATGAGCAGTTCTTC,TRBV18,-,TRBJ2-1,-
CASSLTSGEQYF,TGTGCCAGCAGCCTAACTAGCGGCGAGCAGTACTTC,TRBV7-9,TRBD2,TRBJ2-7,-
CASRRTENTEAFF,TGTGCCAGCAGAAGGACAGAGAACACTGAAGCTTTCTTT,TRBV5-6,-,TRBJ1-1,-
CASSQGGGPYNEQFF,TGTGCCAGCAGCCAAGGGGGGGGGCCCTACAATGAGCAGTTCTTC,TRBV7-9,-,TRBJ2-1,-
CASSPTGPPNTGELFF,TGTGCCAGCTCACCAACAGGACCGCCCAACACCGGGGAGCTGTTTTTT,TRBV18,-,TRBJ2-2,-
CAWSAGGQEKLFF,TGTGCCTGGAGTGCAGGGGGCCAGGAAAAACTGTTTTTT,TRBV30,TRBD1,TRBJ1-4,-
CASSRKGATYEQYF,TGTGCCAGCAGCCGGAAGGGGGCGACCTACGAGCAGTACTTC,TRBV5-6,TRBD1,TRBJ2-7,-
CASSLNGQGFSEKLFF,TGCGCCAGCAGCTTGAATGGACAGGGGTTTAGTGAAAAACTGTTTTTT,TRBV5-1,TRBD1,TRBJ1-4,-
CAWSVTGGQPQHF,TGTGCCTGGAGTGTGACGGGAGGGCAGCCCCAGCATTTT,TRBV30,-,TRBJ1-5,-
CASSLAGPADTQYF,TGTGCCAGCAGCTTGGCGGGGCCGGCAGATACGCAGTATTTT,TRBV5-4,-,TRBJ2-3,-
CAWSGFLAETQYF,TGTGCCTGGAGTGGCTTCCTAGCAGAGACCCAGTACTTC,TRBV30,-,TRBJ2-5,few
CASSPASGYTGNTIYF,TGTGCCAGCAGCCCGGCCTCGGGCTATACTGGAAACACCATATATTTT,TRBV5-4,-,TRBJ1-3,-
CASSKPGGSVEKLFF,TGTGCCAGCAGCAAACCGGGGGGATCGGTCGAAAAACTGTTTTTT,TRBV7-8,-,TRBJ1-4,few
CASSSTSAGGEQYF,TGTGCCAGCAGCTCCACGAGCGCGGGGGGCGAGCAGTACTTC,TRBV7-2,TRBD2,TRBJ2-7,few
CAWSPLYTEAFF,TGTGCCTGGAGTCCCCTTTACACTGAAGCTTTCTTT,TRBV30,-,TRBJ1-1,few
CAWSVFGRNALTF,TGTGCCTGGAGTGTATTTGGTCGCAATGCCCTCACCTTC,TRBV30,-,TRBJ1-2,few
CASSEMLARETQYF,TGTGCCAGCAGTGAGATGTTAGCCCGAGAGACCCAGTACTTC,TRBV2,-,TRBJ2-5,few
CASSQERSVETQYF,TGCGCCAGCAGCCAAGAAAGGAGTGTGGAGACCCAGTACTTC,TRBV4-3,-,TRBJ2-5,large
CASSSRVGYGYTF,TGTGCCAGCAGTAGCAGGGTCGGCTATGGCTACACCTTC,TRBV6-5,-,TRBJ1-2,-
CASSQSPTGGEPQHF,TGCGCCAGCAGTCAATCCCCGACAGGGGGGGAGCCCCAGCATTTT,TRBV23-1,TRBD1,TRBJ1-5,-
CASSLRLQYGYTF,TGCGCCAGCAGCTTGCGGCTTCAGTATGGCTACACCTTC,TRBV5-1,-,TRBJ1-2,-
CAWSQLGTRGYTF,TGTGCCTGGAGCCAGTTGGGGACAAGGGGCTACACCTTC,TRBV30,-,TRBJ1-2,-
CASSSVTGIQETQYF,TGTGCCAGCAGCTCAGTTACAGGGATCCAAGAGACCCAGTACTTC,TRBV11-2,-,TRBJ2-5,-
CASSPPQRGGNEQFF,TGTGCCAGCTCACCACCCCAGCGGGGGGGTAATGAGCAGTTCTTC,TRBV18,TRBD2,TRBJ2-1,-
CASGVGNTEAFF,TGCGCCAGCGGGGTGGGGAACACTGAAGCTTTCTTT,TRBV5-1,-,TRBJ1-1,-
CASSPGDRARDTQYF,TGTGCCAGCAGCCCTGGGGACCGGGCGCGAGATACGCAGTATTTT,TRBV11-3,-,TRBJ2-3,-
CASSLEGIGGYTF,TGCGCCAGCAGCTTGGAGGGGATAGGTGGCTACACCTTC,TRBV5-1,-,TRBJ1-2,-
CASSEMKTQYF,TGTGCCAGCAGTGAAATGAAGACCCAGTACTTC,TRBV25-1,-,TRBJ2-5,-
CASSHGENTEAFF,TGTGCCAGCAGTCACGGGGAGAACACTGAAGCTTTCTTT,TRBV27,-,TRBJ1-1,-
CASSSPGLGEPQYF,TGTGCCAGCAGTTCCCCGGGGCTGGGAGAGCCCCAGTACTTC,TRBV27,-,TRBJ2-5,-
CAWSVLLGRQETQYF,TGTGCCTGGAGTGTACTATTAGGACGCCAAGAGACCCAGTACTTC,TRBV30,-,TRBJ2-5,-
CASSPRGGRQETQYF,TGTGCCAGTAGTCCGCGGGGTGGGAGGCAAGAGACCCAGTACTTC,TRBV19,-,TRBJ2-5,-
CASSPAGQGSGYTF,TGTGCCAGCAGCCCGGCGGGACAGGGGTCTGGCTACACCTTC,TRBV7-9,TRBD1,TRBJ1-2,-
CASSDLGGGGYTF,TGTGCCAGCAGTGATCTGGGAGGAGGTGGCTACACCTTC,TRBV6-1,-,TRBJ1-2,-